These T cell receptor beta chains were read from a single sample in a study of shared clonotypes between healthy human individuals. Only in-frame clones appear in the TCRdb table, and some are missing; sequencing was by immunoSEQ multiplex PCR. The sample lists roughly 2,500,000 clones; more than 85% were seen once. The sequencing sample was made of naive CD4+ T cells from PBMCs. The receptors originated from a man younger than 35 in good health. Some clones in this sample may be carry-over from other donors' samples. CDR3s include the opening cysteine and the closing phenylalanine or tryptophan. Fields, in order: D gene, V gene, J gene, clone size, CDR3 DNA, CDR3 protein. D genes are given only for firm matches. Expanded clones are given a class, and other clones once, few, many or no size at all.

d_gene: NA
v_gene: TRBV28
j_gene: TRBJ2-1
abundance: NA
CDR3nt: TGTGCCAGCAGACCTAGGCTTGCCAATGAGCAGTTCTTC
CDR3aa: CASRPRLANEQFF

d_gene: TRBD1
v_gene: TRBV28
j_gene: TRBJ1-2
abundance: NA
CDR3nt: TGTGCCAGCAGCCCGGGACAGTTAATCTATGGCTACACCTTC
CDR3aa: CASSPGQLIYGYTF

d_gene: NA
v_gene: TRBV5-1
j_gene: TRBJ2-2
abundance: NA
CDR3nt: TGCGCCAGCAGCTTGCTACCCGGGACCCGCGGGACCGGGGAGCTGTTTTTT
CDR3aa: CASSLLPGTRGTGELFF

d_gene: NA
v_gene: TRBV18
j_gene: TRBJ2-7
abundance: NA
CDR3nt: TGTGCCAGCTCACCACGTGCGGGGGCTAGCCCCTACGAGCAGTACTTC
CDR3aa: CASSPRAGASPYEQYF

d_gene: TRBD2
v_gene: TRBV9
j_gene: TRBJ2-2
abundance: once
CDR3nt: TGTGCCAGCAGCCCACGACCGACTAGCGGGAGCACCGGGGAGCTGTTTTTT
CDR3aa: CASSPRPTSGSTGELFF

d_gene: TRBD2
v_gene: TRBV7-2
j_gene: TRBJ2-5
abundance: NA
CDR3nt: TGTGCCAGCAGCTGGCGGGAGAGGAGTGAGACCCAGTACTTC
CDR3aa: CASSWRERSETQYF

d_gene: NA
v_gene: TRBV7-9
j_gene: TRBJ2-7
abundance: NA
CDR3nt: TGTGCCAGCAGCTTAGACAGTACCTACGAGCAGTACTTC
CDR3aa: CASSLDSTYEQYF

d_gene: NA
v_gene: TRBV5-6
j_gene: TRBJ2-5
abundance: NA
CDR3nt: TGTGCCAGCAGCTTCGGGTACAGCCAAGAGACCCAGTACTTC
CDR3aa: CASSFGYSQETQYF

d_gene: NA
v_gene: TRBV28
j_gene: TRBJ1-4
abundance: few
CDR3nt: TGTGCCAGCGGAGGGGGAGAAAAACTGTTTTTT
CDR3aa: CASGGGEKLFF

d_gene: NA
v_gene: TRBV7-2
j_gene: TRBJ2-5
abundance: NA
CDR3nt: TGTGCCAGCAGCTTAAACGTGGGGGGCTACTCCCAAGAGACCCAGTACTTC
CDR3aa: CASSLNVGGYSQETQYF

d_gene: TRBD1
v_gene: TRBV7-3
j_gene: TRBJ2-7
abundance: NA
CDR3nt: TGTGCCAGCAGCCTAGAGGGTAATCTGGCGGGACAGGACTACGAGCAGTACTTC
CDR3aa: CASSLEGNLAGQDYEQYF

d_gene: NA
v_gene: TRBV5-1
j_gene: TRBJ2-1
abundance: NA
CDR3nt: TGCGCCAGCAGCTTGGTAGCGGCATCCTACAATGAGCAGTTCTTC
CDR3aa: CASSLVAASYNEQFF

d_gene: NA
v_gene: TRBV5-6
j_gene: TRBJ2-5
abundance: NA
CDR3nt: TGTGCCAGCAGCTTGGGGGGGACTCGGGAGACCCAGTACTTC
CDR3aa: CASSLGGTRETQYF

d_gene: TRBD2
v_gene: TRBV9
j_gene: TRBJ2-3
abundance: NA
CDR3nt: TGTGCCAGCAGCGCCGGACTTAGCGACGGGAGGGATACGCAGTATTTT
CDR3aa: CASSAGLSDGRDTQYF

d_gene: NA
v_gene: TRBV28
j_gene: TRBJ2-7
abundance: once
CDR3nt: TGTGCCAGCAGTCCCGCCGGGGGGCACGAGCAGTACTTC
CDR3aa: CASSPAGGHEQYF

d_gene: NA
v_gene: TRBV15
j_gene: TRBJ2-7
abundance: NA
CDR3nt: TGTGCCACCAGCAGAGACGGGTCTTCCGCCTCCTACGAGCAGTACTTC
CDR3aa: CATSRDGSSASYEQYF

d_gene: TRBD1
v_gene: TRBV7-9
j_gene: TRBJ1-2
abundance: NA
CDR3nt: TGTGCCAGCAGCGCGACAGGGCCCAATGGCTACACCTTC
CDR3aa: CASSATGPNGYTF